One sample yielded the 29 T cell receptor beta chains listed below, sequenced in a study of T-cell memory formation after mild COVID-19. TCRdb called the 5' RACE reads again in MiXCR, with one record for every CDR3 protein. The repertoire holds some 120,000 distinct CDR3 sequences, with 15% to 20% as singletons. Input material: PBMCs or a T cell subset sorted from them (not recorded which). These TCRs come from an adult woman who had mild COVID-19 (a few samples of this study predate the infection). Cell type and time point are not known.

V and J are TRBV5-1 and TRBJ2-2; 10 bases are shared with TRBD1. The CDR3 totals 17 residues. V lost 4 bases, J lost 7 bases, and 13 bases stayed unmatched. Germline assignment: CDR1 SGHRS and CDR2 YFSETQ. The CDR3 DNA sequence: TGCGCCAGCAGCCCCAACCCATTGGGACAGGGGATCGGGGAGCTGTTTTTT. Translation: CASSPNPLGQGIGELFF.

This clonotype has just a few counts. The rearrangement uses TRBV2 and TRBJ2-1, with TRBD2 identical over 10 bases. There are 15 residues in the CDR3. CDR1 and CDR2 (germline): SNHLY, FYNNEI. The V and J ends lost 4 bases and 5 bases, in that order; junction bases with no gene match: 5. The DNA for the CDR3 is TGTGCCAGCAGTGGCAAGCGGGGGGGCAACAATGAGCAGTTCTTC. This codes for CASSGKRGGNNEQFF.

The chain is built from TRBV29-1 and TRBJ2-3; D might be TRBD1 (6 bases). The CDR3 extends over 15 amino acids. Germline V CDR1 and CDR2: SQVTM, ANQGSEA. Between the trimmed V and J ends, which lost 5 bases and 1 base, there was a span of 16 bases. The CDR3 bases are TGCAGCGTTCAGACAGGCCTTCTGGGCACAGATACGCAGTATTTT. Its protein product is CSVQTGLLGTDTQYF.

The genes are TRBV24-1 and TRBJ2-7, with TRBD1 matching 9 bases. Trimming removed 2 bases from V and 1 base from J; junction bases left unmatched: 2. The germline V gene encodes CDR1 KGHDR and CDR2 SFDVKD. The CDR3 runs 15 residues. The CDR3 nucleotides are TGTGCCACCAGTGATTCTGGGACAGGGTCCTACGAGCAGTACTTC. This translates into CATSDSGTGSYEQYF.

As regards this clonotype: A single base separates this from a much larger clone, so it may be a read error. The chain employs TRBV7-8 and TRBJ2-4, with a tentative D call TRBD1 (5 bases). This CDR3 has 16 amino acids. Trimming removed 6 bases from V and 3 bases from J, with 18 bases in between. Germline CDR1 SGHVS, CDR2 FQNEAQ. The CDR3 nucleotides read TGTGCCAGCAGGTCGAAGGAGCTGGGGCACAAAAACATTCAGTACTTC. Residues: CASRSKELGHKNIQYF. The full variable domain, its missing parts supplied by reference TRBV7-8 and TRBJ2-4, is GAGVSQSPRYKVAKRGQDVALRCDPISGHVSLFWYQQALGQGPEFLTYFQNEAQLDKSGLPSDRFFAERPEGSVSTLKIQRTQQEDSAVYLCASRSKELGHKNIQYFGAGTRLSVL.

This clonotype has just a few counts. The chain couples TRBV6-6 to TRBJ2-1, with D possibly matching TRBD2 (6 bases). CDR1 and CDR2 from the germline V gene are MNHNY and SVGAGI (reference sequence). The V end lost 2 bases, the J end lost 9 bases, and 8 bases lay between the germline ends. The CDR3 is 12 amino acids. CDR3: CASSYVEGEQFF. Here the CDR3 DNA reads TGTGCCAGCAGTTACGTGGAGGGTGAGCAGTTCTTC.

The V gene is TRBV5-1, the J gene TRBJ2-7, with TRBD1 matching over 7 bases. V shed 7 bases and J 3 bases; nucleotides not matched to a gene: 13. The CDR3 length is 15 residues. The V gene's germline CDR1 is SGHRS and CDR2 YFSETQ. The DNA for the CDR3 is TGCGCCAGCGGACGGACCGGGACAGTTCTCTACGAGCAGTACTTC. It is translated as CASGRTGTVLYEQYF. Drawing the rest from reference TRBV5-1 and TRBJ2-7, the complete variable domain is KAGVTQTPRYLIKTRGQQVTLSCSPISGHRSVSWYQQTPGQGLQFLFEYFSETQRNKGNFPGRFSGRQFSNSRSEMNVSTLELGDSALYLCASGRTGTVLYEQYFGPGTRLTVT.

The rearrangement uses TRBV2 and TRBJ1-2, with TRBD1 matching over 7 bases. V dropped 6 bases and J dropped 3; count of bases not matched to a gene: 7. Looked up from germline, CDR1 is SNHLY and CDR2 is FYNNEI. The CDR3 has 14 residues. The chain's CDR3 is CASSFTTGDYGYTF. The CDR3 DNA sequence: TGTGCCAGCAGCTTCACTACAGGGGACTATGGCTACACCTTC. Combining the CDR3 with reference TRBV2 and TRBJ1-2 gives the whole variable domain EPEVTQTPSHQVTQMGQEVILRCVPISNHLYFYWYRQILGQKVEFLVSFYNNEISEKSEIFDDQFSVERPDGSNFTLKIRSTKLEDSAMYFCASSFTTGDYGYTFGSGTRLTVV.

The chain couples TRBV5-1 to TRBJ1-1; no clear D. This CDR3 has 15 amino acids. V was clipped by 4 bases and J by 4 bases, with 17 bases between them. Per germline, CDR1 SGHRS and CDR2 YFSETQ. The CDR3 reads CASSLTTASSTEAFF. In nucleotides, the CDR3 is TGCGCCAGCAGCCTCACGACGGCTAGCAGCACTGAAGCTTTCTTT. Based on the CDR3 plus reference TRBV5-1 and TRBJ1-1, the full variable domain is KAGVTQTPRYLIKTRGQQVTLSCSPISGHRSVSWYQQTPGQGLQFLFEYFSETQRNKGNFPGRFSGRQFSNSRSEMNVSTLELGDSALYLCASSLTTASSTEAFFGQGTRLTVV.

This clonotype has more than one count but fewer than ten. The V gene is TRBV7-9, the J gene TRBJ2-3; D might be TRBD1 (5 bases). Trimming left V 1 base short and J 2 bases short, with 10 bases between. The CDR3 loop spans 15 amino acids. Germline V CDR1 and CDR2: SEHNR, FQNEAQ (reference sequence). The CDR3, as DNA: TGTGCCAGCAGCTTAGGCCAGGGTACCACAGATACGCAGTATTTT. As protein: CASSLGQGTTDTQYF.

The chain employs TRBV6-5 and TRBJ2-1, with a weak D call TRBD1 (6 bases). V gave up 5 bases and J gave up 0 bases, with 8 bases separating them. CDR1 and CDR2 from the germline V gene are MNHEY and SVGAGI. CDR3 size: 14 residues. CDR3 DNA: TGTGCCAGCAGTACAGGGAGCTCCTACAATGAGCAGTTCTTC. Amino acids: CASSTGSSYNEQFF.

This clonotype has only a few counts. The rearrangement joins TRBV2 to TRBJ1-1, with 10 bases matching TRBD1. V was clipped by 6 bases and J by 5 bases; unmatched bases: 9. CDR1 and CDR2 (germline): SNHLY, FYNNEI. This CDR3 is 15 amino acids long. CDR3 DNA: TGTGCCAGCAGCCCTCCAGACAGGGGGCATACTGAAGCTTTCTTT. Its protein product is CASSPPDRGHTEAFF.

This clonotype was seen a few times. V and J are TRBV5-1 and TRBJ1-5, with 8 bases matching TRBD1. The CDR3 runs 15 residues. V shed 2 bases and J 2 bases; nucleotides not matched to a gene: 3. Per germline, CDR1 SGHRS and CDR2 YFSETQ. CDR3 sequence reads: CASSFGTGRNQPQHF. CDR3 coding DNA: TGCGCCAGCAGCTTCGGGACAGGCCGCAATCAGCCCCAGCATTTT. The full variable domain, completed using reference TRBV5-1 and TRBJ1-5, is KAGVTQTPRYLIKTRGQQVTLSCSPISGHRSVSWYQQTPGQGLQFLFEYFSETQRNKGNFPGRFSGRQFSNSRSEMNVSTLELGDSALYLCASSFGTGRNQPQHFGDGTRLSIL.

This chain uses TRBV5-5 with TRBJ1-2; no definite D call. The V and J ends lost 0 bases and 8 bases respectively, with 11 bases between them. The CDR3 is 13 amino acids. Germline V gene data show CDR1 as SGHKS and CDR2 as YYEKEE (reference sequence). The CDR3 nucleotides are TGTGCCAGCAGCTTGGGTCCGCCAGAGGGCTACACCTTC. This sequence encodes CASSLGPPEGYTF. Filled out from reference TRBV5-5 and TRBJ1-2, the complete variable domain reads DAGVTQSPTHLIKTRGQQVTLRCSPISGHKSVSWYQQVLGQGPQFIFQYYEKEERGRGNFPDRFSARQFPNYSSELNVNALLLGDSALYLCASSLGPPEGYTFGSGTRLTVV.

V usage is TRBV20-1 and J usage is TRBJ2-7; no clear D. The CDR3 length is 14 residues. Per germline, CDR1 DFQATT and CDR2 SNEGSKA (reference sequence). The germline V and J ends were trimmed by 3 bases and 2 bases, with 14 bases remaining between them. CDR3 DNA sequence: TGCAGTGCTAGTAGCCTTCACGGCGCCTACGAGCAGTACTTC. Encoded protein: CSASSLHGAYEQYF.

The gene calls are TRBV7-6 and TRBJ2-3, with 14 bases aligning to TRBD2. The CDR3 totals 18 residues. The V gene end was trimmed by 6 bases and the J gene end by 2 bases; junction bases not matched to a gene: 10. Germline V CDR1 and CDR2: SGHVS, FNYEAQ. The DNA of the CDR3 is TGTGCCAGCAGGCGAGGACTAGCGGGGGGCCAAAACACAGATACGCAGTATTTT. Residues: CASRRGLAGGQNTDTQYF.

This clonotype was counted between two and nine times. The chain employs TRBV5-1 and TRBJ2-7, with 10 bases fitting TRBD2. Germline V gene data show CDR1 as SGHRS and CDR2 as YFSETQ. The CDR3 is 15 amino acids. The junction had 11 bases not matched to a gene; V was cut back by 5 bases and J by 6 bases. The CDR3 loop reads CASSMTSGRIGEQYF. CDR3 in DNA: TGCGCCAGCAGTATGACTAGCGGGCGGATTGGCGAGCAGTACTTC.

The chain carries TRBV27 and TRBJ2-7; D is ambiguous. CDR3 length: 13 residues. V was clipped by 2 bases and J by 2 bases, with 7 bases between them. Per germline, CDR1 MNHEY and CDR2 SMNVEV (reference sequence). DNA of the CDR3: TGTGCCAGCAGTTTAGCCCCTCCCTACGAGCAGTACTTC. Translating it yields CASSLAPPYEQYF.

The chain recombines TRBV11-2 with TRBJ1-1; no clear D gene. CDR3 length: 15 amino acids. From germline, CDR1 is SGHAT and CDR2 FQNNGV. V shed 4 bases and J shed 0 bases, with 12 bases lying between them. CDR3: CASSSILRVNTEAFF. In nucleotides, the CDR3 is TGTGCCAGCAGCTCCATCCTGCGGGTGAACACTGAAGCTTTCTTT. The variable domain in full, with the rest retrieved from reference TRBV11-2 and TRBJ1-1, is EAGVAQSPRYKIIEKRQSVAFWCNPISGHATLYWYQQILGQGPKLLIQFQNNGVVDDSQLPKDRFSAERLKGVDSTLKIQPAKLEDSAVYLCASSSILRVNTEAFFGQGTRLTVV.

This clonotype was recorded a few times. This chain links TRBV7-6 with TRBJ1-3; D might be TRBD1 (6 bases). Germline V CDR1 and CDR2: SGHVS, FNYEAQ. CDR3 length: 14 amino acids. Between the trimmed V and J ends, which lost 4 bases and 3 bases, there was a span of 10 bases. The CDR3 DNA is TGTGCCAGCAGCTCTGGACAGCTTGGAAACACCATATATTTT. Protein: CASSSGQLGNTIYF.

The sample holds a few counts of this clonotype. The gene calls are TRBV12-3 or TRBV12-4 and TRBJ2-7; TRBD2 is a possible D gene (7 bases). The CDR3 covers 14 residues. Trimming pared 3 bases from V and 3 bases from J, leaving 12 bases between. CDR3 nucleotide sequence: TGTGCCAGCAGTTTGGGGGGGGGCAACTACGAGCAGTACTTC. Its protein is CASSLGGGNYEQYF.

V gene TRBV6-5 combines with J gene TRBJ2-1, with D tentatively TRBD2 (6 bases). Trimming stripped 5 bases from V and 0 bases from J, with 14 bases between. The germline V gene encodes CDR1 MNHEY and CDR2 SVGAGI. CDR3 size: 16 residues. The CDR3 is CASSTLAFGSYNEQFF. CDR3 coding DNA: TGTGCCAGCAGTACGCTAGCGTTCGGCTCCTACAATGAGCAGTTCTTC.

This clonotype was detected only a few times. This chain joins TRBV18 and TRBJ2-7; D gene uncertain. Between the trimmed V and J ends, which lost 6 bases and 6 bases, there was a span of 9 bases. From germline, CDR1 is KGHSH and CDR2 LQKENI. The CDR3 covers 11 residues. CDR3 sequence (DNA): TGTGCCAGCTCCCTGGGTCTCGAGCAGTACTTC. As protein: CASSLGLEQYF. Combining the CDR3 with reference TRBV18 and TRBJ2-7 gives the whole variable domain NAGVMQNPRHLVRRRGQEARLRCSPMKGHSHVYWYRQLPEEGLKFMVYLQKENIIDESGMPKERFSAEFPKEGPSILRIQQVVRGDSAAYFCASSLGLEQYFGPGTRLTVT.

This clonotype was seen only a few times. The CDR3 DNA reads TGTGCCAGCAGCTTAGCCCTCGGGGATACGCAGTATTTT. Its protein is CASSLALGDTQYF. This chain uses TRBV7-9 with TRBJ2-3, with unresolved D. The CDR3 is 13 amino acids. Trimming took off 0 bases at V and 6 bases at J, with 7 bases between the two ends. Germline V CDR1 and CDR2: SEHNR, FQNEAQ (reference sequence).

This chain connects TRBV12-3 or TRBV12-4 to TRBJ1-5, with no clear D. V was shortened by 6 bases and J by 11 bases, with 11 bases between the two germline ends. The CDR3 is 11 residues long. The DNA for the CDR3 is TGTGCCAGCAGCAGAAGTGAGACCCAGCATTTT. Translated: CASSRSETQHF.

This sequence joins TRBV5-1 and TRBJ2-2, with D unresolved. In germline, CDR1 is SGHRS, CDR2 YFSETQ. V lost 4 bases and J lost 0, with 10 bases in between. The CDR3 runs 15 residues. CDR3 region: CASSATATNTGELFF. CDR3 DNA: TGCGCCAGCAGCGCCACGGCTACGAACACCGGGGAGCTGTTTTTT.

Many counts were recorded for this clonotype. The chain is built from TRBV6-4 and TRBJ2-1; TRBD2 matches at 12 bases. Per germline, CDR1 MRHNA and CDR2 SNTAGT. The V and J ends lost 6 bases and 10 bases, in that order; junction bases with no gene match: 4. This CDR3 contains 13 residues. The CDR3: CASSAGTSGEQFF. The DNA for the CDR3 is TGTGCCAGCAGCGCCGGGACTAGCGGGGAGCAGTTCTTC.

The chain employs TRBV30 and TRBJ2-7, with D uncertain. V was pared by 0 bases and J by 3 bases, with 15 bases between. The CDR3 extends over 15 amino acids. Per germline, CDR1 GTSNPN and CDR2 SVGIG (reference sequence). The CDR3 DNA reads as TGTGCCTGGAGTGTAATATACAAGGGCAACTACGAGCAGTACTTC. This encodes CAWSVIYKGNYEQYF.

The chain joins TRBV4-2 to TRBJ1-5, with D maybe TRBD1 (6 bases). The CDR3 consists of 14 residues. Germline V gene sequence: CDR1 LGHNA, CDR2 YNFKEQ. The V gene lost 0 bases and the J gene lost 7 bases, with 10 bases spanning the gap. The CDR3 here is CASSQDTGKQPQHF. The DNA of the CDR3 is TGTGCCAGCAGCCAAGACACAGGGAAGCAGCCCCAGCATTTT.